The 10 T cell receptor beta chains below were found in one sample sequenced in a study of cytomegalovirus exposure and HLA in healthy donors. The PCR employed 60 Vbeta primers together with 13 Jbeta primers. Some clones are missing from TCRdb's copy, which holds only in-frame ones; the method was immunoSEQ multiplex PCR. This sample has roughly 120,000 clones, with more than 65% found just once. Source material: PBMCs. These receptors were taken from a middle-aged woman in good health and CMV-seropositive.

The chain recombines TRBV27 with TRBJ2-7; TRBD1 matches at 9 bases. Per germline, CDR1 MNHEY and CDR2 SMNVEV (reference sequence). V was pared by 3 bases and J by 7 bases, with 10 bases of the junction left unmatched. This CDR3 is 15 amino acids long. Written as DNA, the CDR3 is TGTGCCAGCAGTTTCTATGGGACAGGGTCGAGGGAGCAGTACTTC. It encodes CASSFYGTGSREQYF.

The chain combines TRBV18 with TRBJ2-2, with 10 bases that match TRBD2. Per the germline V gene, CDR1 is KGHSH and CDR2 is LQKENI. V was pared by 3 bases and J by 5 bases, with 3 bases of the junction left unmatched. CDR3 length equals 15 residues. In DNA form, the CDR3 reads TGTGCCAGCTCACCGCAAGCGGGAGGGACCGGGGAGCTGTTTTTT. This gives the protein CASSPQAGGTGELFF.

The chain joins TRBV27 to TRBJ1-5; D is uncertain. CDR3 length: 13 residues. V was pared by 1 base and J by 5 bases, with 6 bases between. From germline, CDR1 is MNHEY and CDR2 SMNVEV (reference sequence). CDR3 nucleotide sequence: TGTGCCAGCAGTTTATACAGAGATCAGCCCCAGCATTTT. Translating it yields CASSLYRDQPQHF.

In this sample, this clone turned up once. The V and J genes are TRBV14 and TRBJ1-4; D may be TRBD1 (5 bases). Trimming left V 4 bases short and J 8 bases short, with 14 bases between. This CDR3 contains 14 residues. The germline V gene has CDR1 SGHDN and CDR2 FVKESK. CDR3 loop: CASSRPGGGEKLFF. CDR3 nucleotides: TGTGCCAGCAGCCGGCCCGGGGGAGGGGAAAAACTGTTTTTT.

The gene calls are TRBV5-1 and TRBJ2-7; a possible D gene is TRBD2 (5 bases). Germline lookup yields CDR1 SGHRS and CDR2 YFSETQ. V lost 1 base, J lost 6 bases, and 17 bases lay in between. The CDR3 loop spans 15 amino acids. DNA of the CDR3: TGCGCCAGCAGCTTGCATAGGGCCGCCGGAGGCGAGCAGTACTTC. It is translated as CASSLHRAAGGEQYF.

The V and J genes are TRBV2 and TRBJ1-5; no reliable D call. Germline CDR1 and CDR2: SNHLY and FYNNEI. The CDR3 is made up of 12 amino acids. The germline V and J ends were trimmed by 4 bases and 7 bases, with 8 bases remaining between them. CDR3 sequence: CASSGGGQPQHF. The CDR3 region has the DNA TGTGCCAGCAGTGGGGGAGGGCAGCCCCAGCATTTT. The full variable domain, its missing parts supplied by reference TRBV2 and TRBJ1-5, is EPEVTQTPSHQVTQMGQEVILRCVPISNHLYFYWYRQILGQKVEFLVSFYNNEISEKSEIFDDQFSVERPDGSNFTLKIRSTKLEDSAMYFCASSGGGQPQHFGDGTRLSIL.

The chain couples TRBV19 to TRBJ2-3; 11 bases agree with TRBD2. CDR3 length: 16 amino acids. Germline V gene sequence: CDR1 LNHDA, CDR2 SQIVND (reference sequence). Trimming took 4 bases from V and 2 from J; bases not matched to a gene: 5. The CDR3 region has the DNA TGTGCCAGTAGTACTCTAGCGGGAGGCATCACAGATACGCAGTATTTT. Translated, it gives CASSTLAGGITDTQYF.

The rearrangement joins TRBV11-2 to TRBJ1-1; 7 bases line up with TRBD1. The V gene end was trimmed by 5 bases and the J gene end by 0 bases; junction bases not matched to a gene: 3. Germline V CDR1 and CDR2: SGHAT, FQNNGV. This CDR3 has 14 amino acids. CDR3 coding DNA: TGTGCCAGCAGCCCCGGACAGGTGAACACTGAAGCTTTCTTT. Its protein product is CASSPGQVNTEAFF.

This CDR3 reads CASSSVVYEQYF. The CDR3 DNA follows: TGTGCCAGCAGCTCTGTTGTCTACGAGCAGTACTTC. The rearrangement links TRBV7-9 to TRBJ2-7; D gene uncertain. The CDR3 covers 12 residues. From germline, CDR1 is SEHNR and CDR2 FQNEAQ (reference sequence). V was trimmed by 4 bases and J by 3 bases, leaving 7 bases between them.

The gene calls are TRBV6-5 and TRBJ2-1, with TRBD2 matching over 14 bases. After removal of 0 bases from V and 7 bases from J, the junction contained 2 bases not matched to a gene. The CDR3 covers 16 residues. From germline, CDR1 is MNHEY and CDR2 SVGAGI. This chain's CDR3 is CASSYSRTSGGNEQFF. CDR3 DNA sequence: TGTGCCAGCAGTTACTCGAGGACTAGCGGGGGGAATGAGCAGTTCTTC.